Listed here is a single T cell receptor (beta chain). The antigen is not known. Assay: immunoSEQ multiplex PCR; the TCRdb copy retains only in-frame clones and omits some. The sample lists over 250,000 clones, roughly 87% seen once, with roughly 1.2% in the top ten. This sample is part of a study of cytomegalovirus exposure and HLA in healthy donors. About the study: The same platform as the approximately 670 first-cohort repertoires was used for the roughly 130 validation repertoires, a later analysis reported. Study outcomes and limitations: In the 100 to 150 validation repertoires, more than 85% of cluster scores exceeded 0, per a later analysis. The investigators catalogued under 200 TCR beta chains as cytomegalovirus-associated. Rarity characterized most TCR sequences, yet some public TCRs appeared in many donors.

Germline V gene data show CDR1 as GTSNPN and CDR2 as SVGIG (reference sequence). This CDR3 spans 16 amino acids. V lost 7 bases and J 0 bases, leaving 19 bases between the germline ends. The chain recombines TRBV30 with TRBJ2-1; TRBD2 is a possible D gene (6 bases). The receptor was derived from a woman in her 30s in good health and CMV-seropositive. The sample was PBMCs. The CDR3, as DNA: TGTGCCTTGGGTCCAGGAGCGGGCCTCTCCTACAATGAGCAGTTCTTC. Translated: CALGPGAGLSYNEQFF.